The clone carrying this T cell receptor (beta chain) was counted many times. RNA transcripts served as the template for amplifying TCR beta CDR3 regions. HTBI primers drove first-round RT-PCR of the TCR CDR3. Each CDR3 protein gets one entry after TCRdb re-called the multiplex PCR reads with MiXCR. The sample lists 700,000 or so distinct CDR3 sequences, more than 12% occurring once. This record belongs to a study of T cells in Graves' hyperthyroidism and ophthalmopathy. This CDR3 is built from 16 residues. Germline CDR1 SGHVS, CDR2 FQNEAQ. With 4 bases clipped from V and 4 bases from J, the junction kept 13 bases outside the gene matches.

V is TRBV7-8 and J is TRBJ2-7; 7 bases fit TRBD1. The source material was blood. This clonotype was obtained from a woman aged 50 to 65 with Graves' ophthalmopathy. The DNA of the CDR3 is TGTGCCAGCAGCTCCCTAGGACAGGATCTAGATTACGAGCAGTACTTC. It encodes CASSSLGQDLDYEQYF. The variable domain in full, with the rest retrieved from reference TRBV7-8 and TRBJ2-7, is GAGVSQSPRYKVAKRGQDVALRCDPISGHVSLFWYQQALGQGPEFLTYFQNEAQLDKSGLPSDRFFAERPEGSVSTLKIQRTQQEDSAVYLCASSSLGQDLDYEQYFGPGTRLTVT.